These 5 T cell receptor beta chains originate from one sample sequenced in a study of T cell responses to AZD1222 COVID-19 vaccine. The repertoire was sequenced with immunoSEQ multiplex PCR; TCRdb's copy has only in-frame clones and lacks some. The sample records some 100,000 clones, approximately 90% being singletons. This specimen was peripheral blood, taken on day 0 of AZD1222 vaccination. Receptors originate from an adult in good health.

On this clone: Germline and junction disagree at one end, which may indicate a read error. V gene TRBV19 combines with J gene TRBJ1-6; D uncertain. Germline V CDR1 and CDR2: LNHDA, SQIVND (reference sequence). The length of the CDR3 is 14 residues. DNA for the CDR3: TGTGCCGTCTCCCAGGCCGTATATAATTCACCCCTCTACTTT. As protein: CAVSQAVYNSPLYF.

The chain has TRBV11-2 and TRBJ2-3; 16 nucleotides align to TRBD2. Germline V CDR1 and CDR2: SGHAT, FQNNGV. V dropped 6 bases and J dropped 0; count of bases not matched to a gene: 6. This CDR3 region has 18 residues. DNA for the CDR3: TGTGCCAGCAGACCCCCGGGACTAGCGGGGGGGAGCACAGATACGCAGTATTTT. This codes for CASRPPGLAGGSTDTQYF.

The gene calls are TRBV5-1 and TRBJ2-1; no firm D call. V was trimmed by 0 bases and J by 5 bases, leaving 12 bases between them. This CDR3 has 15 amino acids. Germline assignment: CDR1 SGHRS and CDR2 YFSETQ. The CDR3 protein is CASSLGTTRNNEQFF. The CDR3, as DNA: TGCGCCAGCAGCTTGGGTACCACCAGGAACAATGAGCAGTTCTTC.

The rearrangement uses TRBV4-3 and TRBJ1-2, with 8 bases lining up with TRBD1. The CDR3 contains 18 residues. CDR1 LGHNA and CDR2 YSLEER come from the germline V gene. With 1 base clipped from V and 2 bases from J, the junction kept 12 bases outside the gene matches. The CDR3 sequence: CASSQATLTGGANYGYTF. Here the CDR3 DNA reads TGCGCCAGCAGCCAAGCTACCTTAACAGGGGGTGCAAACTATGGCTACACCTTC.

The rearrangement uses TRBV19 and TRBJ1-6; TRBD1 matches 8 bases. J lost 8 bases, V lost 4 bases, and 4 bases had no gene match. The CDR3 contains 14 residues. The germline V gene has CDR1 LNHDA and CDR2 SQIVND (reference sequence). CDR3 nucleotide sequence: TGTGCCAGTAGTACCCACAGGGGGGATTCACCCCTCCACTTT. Translation gives CASSTHRGDSPLHF.